What follows are 2 T cell receptor beta chains derived from one specimen sequenced in a study of shared clonotypes between healthy human individuals. Profiled with immunoSEQ multiplex PCR; TCRdb holds only in-frame clones, not every one. The profile shows millions of clones, just over 90% of them singletons. Material for sequencing was naive CD4+ T cells sorted from blood. Specified subset: CD45RA+ positively selected. The receptor set was obtained from a young man in good health.

V is TRBV19 and J is TRBJ2-2; weak D call: TRBD2 (6 bases). Trimming removed 4 bases at V and 5 bases at J, with 17 bases between. Germline assignment: CDR1 LNHDA and CDR2 SQIVND (reference sequence). The CDR3 totals 16 residues. The CDR3 nucleotides are TGTGCCAGTAGTACGCCGGGACTCCGACGGACCGGGGAGCTGTTTTTT. Residues: CASSTPGLRRTGELFF.

The rearrangement uses TRBV18 and TRBJ2-1; D not certain. Trimming removed 6 bases from V and 0 bases from J, with 18 bases in between. The CDR3 totals 17 residues. Germline V gives CDR1 KGHSH, CDR2 LQKENI. CDR3 in amino acids: CASSPTEHSSSYNEQFF. CDR3 DNA: TGTGCCAGCTCCCCCACGGAACATTCGAGCTCCTACAATGAGCAGTTCTTC.